This T cell receptor beta chain was identified in a study of blood T cell repertoires in COVID-19. The wider study: Samples representing acute and convalescent COVID-19 were sourced from the United States, Italy and Spain.

V lost 4 bases, J lost 4 bases, and 9 bases stayed unmatched. Looked up from germline, CDR1 is MNHEY and CDR2 is SVGAGI. This CDR3 is built from 15 residues. This table comes from immunoSEQ multiplex PCR, and its TCRdb copy is limited to in-frame clones, with some not included. The repertoire holds some 80,000 clones, with 65% to 80% as singletons. The sample was peripheral blood. The TCR was taken from an elderly woman with active or convalescent COVID-19. This rearrangement joins TRBV6-5 to TRBJ1-2, with TRBD1 matching over 7 bases. The CDR3 is CASSSYRGGGYGYTF. The DNA for the CDR3 is TGTGCCAGCAGTTCTTACAGGGGAGGCGGCTATGGCTACACCTTC.